The 26 T cell receptor beta chains listed next were all sequenced from one sample in a study of beta chain features in type 1 diabetes. For these receptors, no antigen is known. Of the isolated RNA, all was reverse transcribed, and so the sequenced material was expressed TCRB transcripts. Profiled with immunoSEQ multiplex PCR; TCRdb holds only in-frame clones, not every one. The sample includes 500,000 to 800,000 clones, 9.5% to 15% of them seen just once. General study findings and limits: In every one of the four CD4+ subsets, TCRB CDR3s were moderately but significantly shorter in Type 1 diabetes patients.

The specimen sequenced was naive CD4+ T cells from blood. The receptors come from a man younger than 45 with type 1 diabetes.

This clone was seen at least ten times. This chain uses TRBV14 with TRBJ1-6; D is perhaps TRBD1 (5 bases). The V gene's germline CDR1 is SGHDN and CDR2 FVKESK. There are 14 residues in the CDR3. V was trimmed by 6 bases and J by 7 bases, leaving 13 bases between them. The CDR3 is CASSWGRQNSPLHF. The CDR3 DNA reads as TGTGCCAGCAGTTGGGGACGGCAGAATTCACCCCTCCACTTT.

The table lists this clone with a count of one. The rearrangement uses TRBV7-2 and TRBJ2-6; D is perhaps TRBD1 (6 bases). The CDR3 length is 18 residues. Germline lookup yields CDR1 SGHTA and CDR2 FQGNSA. Trimming took off 3 bases at V and 0 bases at J, with 15 bases between the two ends. The CDR3 loop is CASSFLSQGLSGANVLTF. In nucleotides, the CDR3 is TGTGCCAGCAGCTTTTTGTCACAGGGTCTCTCTGGGGCCAACGTCCTGACTTTC.

J is TRBJ2-3 and V is TRBV7-2; TRBD2 is a possible D gene (5 bases). CDR1 is SGHTA, CDR2 FQGNSA, per germline. V lost 2 bases and J 8 bases, leaving 14 bases between the germline ends. The CDR3 has 14 residues. This chain's CDR3 is CASSLSGFEGTQYF. The CDR3 nucleotides read TGTGCCAGCAGCTTATCGGGGTTTGAGGGTACGCAGTATTTT.

The chain carries TRBV19 and TRBJ1-5, with 10 bases matching TRBD1. Germline V lookup: CDR1 LNHDA, CDR2 SQIVND (reference sequence). V lost 5 bases to trimming and J lost 6 bases; unmatched junction nucleotides: 4. The CDR3 extends over 14 amino acids. The CDR3 bases are TGTGCCAGTAGTCAGACAGGGGGCCCTCAGCCCCAGCATTTT. It specifies CASSQTGGPQPQHF.

The table lists this clone with a few counts. V usage is TRBV6-5 and J usage is TRBJ2-5; 9 positions match TRBD1. Looked up from germline, CDR1 is MNHEY and CDR2 is SVGAGI. The trim removed 4 bases at V and 2 bases at J, leaving 2 bases unmatched. The CDR3 has 14 residues. CDR3 sequence: CASSFGTGQETQYF. In DNA form, the CDR3 reads TGTGCCAGCAGTTTCGGGACAGGGCAAGAGACCCAGTACTTC.

The chain recombines TRBV5-1 with TRBJ1-4, with D unresolved. The V and J ends lost 6 bases and 0 bases respectively, with 12 bases between them. The germline gives CDR1 SGHRS, CDR2 YFSETQ. There are 15 residues in the CDR3. The CDR3: CASTGGGATNEKLFF. The CDR3, as DNA: TGCGCCAGCACAGGAGGAGGCGCAACTAATGAAAAACTGTTTTTT.

The V and J genes are TRBV2 and TRBJ1-1; D is unclear. V lost 1 base, J lost 8 bases, and 5 bases lay in between. The CDR3 is 11 amino acids. In germline, CDR1 is SNHLY, CDR2 FYNNEI. The CDR3 loop is CASSEVLEAFF. CDR3 DNA sequence: TGTGCCAGCAGTGAAGTGCTCGAAGCTTTCTTT.

The CDR3 coding sequence is TGTGCCAGCAGCCTAGTGGGGTTGGATACGCAGTATTTT. It codes for CASSLVGLDTQYF. V and J are TRBV27 and TRBJ2-3; D is ambiguous. The CDR3 is 13 amino acids. Per the germline V gene, CDR1 is MNHEY and CDR2 is SMNVEV (reference sequence). The V end was cut by 6 bases, the J end by 6 bases, with 13 bases between.

This clone was counted only a few times. J is TRBJ2-6 and V is TRBV6-5, with D possibly matching TRBD2 (6 bases). Germline loops: CDR1 MNHEY, CDR2 SVGAGI. The V gene lost 4 bases and the J gene lost 4 bases, with 11 bases spanning the gap. The CDR3 is 15 residues long. Here the CDR3 DNA reads TGTGCCAGCAGTTTAGGAGGGGCCGGGGCCAACGTCCTGACTTTC. This codes for CASSLGGAGANVLTF.

The chain uses TRBV18 and TRBJ2-6, with D unresolved. V was trimmed by 2 bases and J by 1 base, leaving 6 bases between them. Germline V gene data show CDR1 as KGHSH and CDR2 as LQKENI. There are 15 residues in the CDR3. DNA for the CDR3: TGTGCCAGCTCACCAAGTCTGTCTGGGGCCAACGTCCTGACTTTC. Protein product: CASSPSLSGANVLTF.

The rearrangement uses TRBV9 and TRBJ2-1; TRBD2 matches at 7 bases. V was pared by 4 bases and J by 0 bases, with 10 bases of the junction left unmatched. Germline CDR1 and CDR2: SGDLS and YYNGEE. The CDR3 has 17 amino acids. The CDR3 region is CASSPRSGESSYNEQFF. The CDR3 nucleotides are TGTGCCAGCAGCCCCCGGAGCGGGGAGAGCTCCTACAATGAGCAGTTCTTC. The variable domain in full, completed from reference TRBV9 and TRBJ2-1, reads DSGVTQTPKHLITATGQRVTLRCSPRSGDLSVYWYQQSLDQGLQFLIQYYNGEERAKGNILERFSAQQFPDLHSELNLSSLELGDSALYFCASSPRSGESSYNEQFFGPGTRLTVL.

This clone occurred a few times. Additional DNA sequences in this sample encode the identical CDR3. The rearrangement joins TRBV19 to TRBJ2-2, with a tentative D call TRBD2 (5 bases). The CDR3 runs 13 residues. V lost 5 bases and J lost 2, with 6 bases in between. Germline CDR1 is LNHDA and CDR2 is SQIVND (reference sequence). The CDR3 DNA sequence: TGTGCCAGTAGTGGAGGAAACACCGGGGAGCTGTTTTTT. Its translation is CASSGGNTGELFF.

In its sample, this clone was seen a few times. The chain joins TRBV10-1 to TRBJ2-7; D unclear. The CDR3 has 14 residues. Looked up from germline, CDR1 is WNHNN and CDR2 is SYGVQD (reference sequence). V was clipped by 3 bases and J by 4 bases, with 13 bases between them. This CDR3 reads CASSDGMPLYEQYF. As DNA, the CDR3 is TGCGCCAGCAGTGACGGTATGCCCCTTTACGAGCAGTACTTC.

The CDR3 protein is CASSLGQLSYIIYGYTF. DNA of the CDR3: TGTGCCAGCAGCTTGGGACAGTTGAGCTACATCATTTATGGCTACACCTTC. This chain links TRBV5-4 with TRBJ1-2; perhaps TRBD1 as D (5 bases). CDR3 length: 17 residues. V lost 0 bases to trimming and J lost 5 bases, with 20 bases between them. The germline CDR1 and CDR2 sequences are SGHNT and YYREEE (reference sequence).

V is TRBV7-9 and J is TRBJ1-2, with a weak D call TRBD1 (6 bases). V dropped 4 bases and J dropped 5 bases, with 11 bases sitting between them. The CDR3 consists of 13 residues. The germline CDR1 and CDR2 sequences are SEHNR and FQNEAQ (reference sequence). The chain's CDR3 is CASSSRTVYGYTF. CDR3 in DNA: TGTGCCAGCAGCTCAAGGACAGTTTATGGCTACACCTTC.

This clone was picked up a small number of times. The rearrangement uses TRBV18 and TRBJ2-5; 7 positions match TRBD1. This CDR3 is 13 amino acids long. Per the germline V gene, CDR1 is KGHSH and CDR2 is LQKENI. V gave up 3 bases and J gave up 5 bases; unmatched junction bases: 3. The CDR3 DNA sequence: TGTGCCAGCTCACCGGGGACAGCCGAGACCCAGTACTTC. Its translation: CASSPGTAETQYF.

This clone was seen only a few times. V and J are TRBV7-9 and TRBJ2-5; TRBD1 matches 8 bases. The CDR3 sequence is 14 residues long. CDR1 and CDR2 (germline): SEHNR, FQNEAQ (reference sequence). Trimming removed 5 bases from V and 4 bases from J; junction bases left unmatched: 6. The CDR3 protein is CASSALQGGETQYF. The CDR3 DNA sequence: TGTGCCAGCAGCGCCCTACAGGGGGGAGAGACCCAGTACTTC.

The rearrangement uses TRBV4-3 and TRBJ1-3, with D possibly matching TRBD1 (5 bases). The CDR3 runs 16 residues. V lost 2 bases, J lost 2 bases, and 13 bases lay in between. CDR1 and CDR2 from the germline V gene are LGHNA and YSLEER. This CDR3 is CASSQSSPGPGNTIYF. The CDR3 DNA follows: TGCGCCAGCAGCCAATCTAGCCCAGGGCCTGGAAACACCATATATTTT.

This clone was seen more than once but under ten times. The CDR3 bases are TGTGCCAGCAGGCCACAGGACAGGGTCTATGGCTACACCTTC. Protein product: CASRPQDRVYGYTF. The J gene is TRBJ1-2, the V gene TRBV6-5; 8 positions agree with TRBD1. Germline V gene lookup returns CDR1 MNHEY and CDR2 SVGAGI. This CDR3 spans 14 amino acids. V was pared by 6 bases and J by 4 bases, with 7 bases of the junction left unmatched.

The rearrangement links TRBV9 to TRBJ1-1, with D unclear. Germline V gene lookup returns CDR1 SGDLS and CDR2 YYNGEE. Trimming pared 3 bases from V and 2 bases from J, leaving 11 bases between. The CDR3 loop spans 14 amino acids. DNA for the CDR3: TGTGCCAGCAGCGAAACCACAGACAACACTGAAGCTTTCTTT. Its translation is CASSETTDNTEAFF.

This clone showed up just a few times. V and J are TRBV9 and TRBJ1-6; 8 nucleotides match TRBD1. The CDR3 is 15 residues long. J lost 7 bases, V lost 3 bases, and 6 bases had no gene match. Germline V gives CDR1 SGDLS, CDR2 YYNGEE. The CDR3, as DNA: TGTGCCAGCAGCGCCCGGACAGGGCAAAATTCACCCCTCCACTTT. Protein: CASSARTGQNSPLHF.

This clone was seen only a few times. The gene calls are TRBV7-2 and TRBJ2-3; no clear D. CDR3 size: 16 residues. The ends were cut back, 4 bases at V and 2 bases at J, with 16 bases in the middle. Germline V CDR1 and CDR2: SGHTA, FQGNSA. The CDR3 sequence is CASSSTTASNTDTQYF. CDR3 DNA sequence: TGTGCCAGCAGCTCCACGACTGCCTCAAACACAGATACGCAGTATTTT.

The rearrangement links TRBV7-2 to TRBJ2-1, with TRBD2 matching 7 bases. Trimming took 5 bases from V and 9 from J; bases not matched to a gene: 7. Germline V lookup: CDR1 SGHTA, CDR2 FQGNSA. This CDR3 has 13 residues. DNA of the CDR3: TGTGCCAGCAGCCGGGGGGAGATAGGTGAGCAGTTCTTC. Translated: CASSRGEIGEQFF.

The V gene is TRBV28, the J gene TRBJ2-7; TRBD2 agrees at 7 bases. The CDR3 loop spans 14 amino acids. V shed 5 bases, J shed 5 bases, and the junction held 9 bases outside the gene matches. Germline loops: CDR1 MDHEN, CDR2 SYDVKM. CDR3 bases: TGTGCCAGCAGTCAGCCGGGGGGAGGCGACGAGCAGTACTTC. Translated: CASSQPGGGDEQYF.

The V and J genes are TRBV29-1 and TRBJ1-2; D gene ambiguous. The CDR3 is made up of 13 amino acids. V gave up 8 bases and J gave up 4 bases, with 17 bases separating them. Germline V gene sequence: CDR1 SQVTM, CDR2 ANQGSEA. The CDR3 DNA reads TGCAGCAGCGTACCTCCAGAGGTCTATGGCTACACCTTC. Translating it yields CSSVPPEVYGYTF.

This chain joins TRBV7-2 and TRBJ2-1; 11 bases agree with TRBD2. With V trimmed by 5 bases and J by 4 bases, 4 bases remained unmatched. Germline-derived CDR1 and CDR2 are SGHTA and FQGNSA. The CDR3 extends over 15 amino acids. This CDR3 reads CASSETSGGYNEQFF. The CDR3 nucleotides read TGTGCCAGCAGCGAAACTAGCGGGGGATACAATGAGCAGTTCTTC.